This T cell receptor beta chain is drawn from a study of OX40 agonist ivuxolimab in advanced cancers. Overall study context: The dose-escalation cohort was about 80% male, with a mean age of around 60 years, ranging about 20 to 79.

Using immunoSEQ multiplex PCR, the repertoire was profiled, and TCRdb retains in-frame clones only, with some absent. The table has about 23,000 clones, approximately 80% seen once; the top ten hold about 15%. People who had autoimmune disease history or systemic immunosuppression were excluded. Blood was sampled at baseline, cycle 4 day 1, and cycle 7 day 1. General study points: CD8+ T cells were the subset that, on average, had more expanded clones than CD4+.

Trimming shortened V by 7 bases and J by 0 bases, and 13 bases separated the two germline ends. The CDR3 is 14 amino acids. Germline CDR1 reads SNHLY; CDR2 reads FYNNEI. On this clone itself: Its antigen is not identified.

The material sequenced was CD4+ or CD8+ T cells sorted from blood, taken in a trial of the OX40 agonist ivuxolimab. The gene calls are TRBV2 and TRBJ2-7, with D possibly called TRBD1 or TRBD2 (5 bases each). The sequence was collected from an adult with an advanced solid tumor such as melanoma, head and neck, liver or kidney cancer. CDR3 sequence: CASTGHRSSYEQYF. The DNA of the CDR3 is TGTGCCAGCACGGGGCACCGAAGCTCCTACGAGCAGTACTTC.